A selection of T cell receptor beta chains follows, all from one sample in a study of cytomegalovirus exposure and HLA in healthy donors. Produced via immunoSEQ multiplex PCR; TCRdb's table is partial and in-frame only. This sample has more than 200,000 clones, with 70% to 80% found just once. Sequencing used PBMCs. These receptors all come from a man in his forties in good health and CMV-seronegative. Each CDR3 is given with its conserved first and last residue. A row's size may be missing; if present it is once, few, many or a size class.

V: TRBV4-2; J: TRBJ1-5; size: once; CDR3: CASSPHGGGNQPQHF
V: TRBV2; J: TRBJ1-5; size: NA; CDR3: CASSELTGNQPQHF
V: TRBV4-1; J: TRBJ2-7; size: NA; CDR3: CASSRLGTGAGEQYF
V: TRBV19; J: TRBJ2-2; size: NA; CDR3: CASSAGTIPGELFF
V: TRBV5-6; J: TRBJ2-1; size: once; CDR3: CASSREGGVHNEQFF
V: TRBV18; J: TRBJ1-4; size: NA; CDR3: CASSSTSGQSNEKLFF
V: TRBV2; J: TRBJ2-5; size: NA; CDR3: CASSEWQGAGETQYF
V: TRBV7-9; J: TRBJ1-4; size: few; CDR3: CASSLGGSGKEEKLFF
V: TRBV27; J: TRBJ2-1; size: NA; CDR3: CASRAGGAYNEQFF
V: TRBV5-1; J: TRBJ2-7; size: NA; CDR3: CASSLHLRAYEQYF
V: TRBV29-1; J: TRBJ1-1; size: NA; CDR3: CSVSTPRATEAFF
V: TRBV6-5; J: TRBJ2-7; size: NA; CDR3: CASSYQREGYEQYF
V: TRBV7-2; J: TRBJ2-3; size: NA; CDR3: CASSLASGDTDTQYF
V: TRBV18; J: TRBJ1-4; size: NA; CDR3: CASSRRTTNEKLFF
V: TRBV5-4; J: TRBJ2-3; size: NA; CDR3: CASSLFSGGSTDTQYF
V: TRBV5-6; J: TRBJ2-7; size: NA; CDR3: CASSIRETVYEQYF
V: TRBV5-1; J: TRBJ1-4; size: NA; CDR3: CASSLQAGGAKLFF
V: TRBV6-5; J: TRBJ1-1; size: NA; CDR3: CASSRDRGQAFF
V: TRBV4-2; J: TRBJ1-6; size: NA; CDR3: CASSQGYAISGVSYNSPLHF
V: TRBV28; J: TRBJ1-1; size: few; CDR3: CASTKGGFGEAFF
V: TRBV6-4; J: TRBJ2-1; size: NA; CDR3: CASSELARTSGMNEQFF
V: TRBV7-3; J: TRBJ2-1; size: NA; CDR3: CASSLRGTSGRTPTLYNEQFF
V: TRBV27; J: TRBJ1-2; size: NA; CDR3: CASSLNRLGQGVDGYTF
V: TRBV2; J: TRBJ1-2; size: NA; CDR3: CASSDGRIYGYTF
V: TRBV9; J: TRBJ2-5; size: few; CDR3: CASSVGALMKETQYF
V: TRBV27; J: TRBJ2-2; size: NA; CDR3: CASSPGITGGELFF
V: TRBV19; J: TRBJ2-2; size: NA; CDR3: CASSIGDRLAANTGELFF
V: TRBV27; J: TRBJ2-7; size: NA; CDR3: CASSLTSGRQYEQYF
V: TRBV6-1; J: TRBJ1-6; size: NA; CDR3: CASSESGTGGPPLHF
V: TRBV6-5; J: TRBJ2-7; size: NA; CDR3: CASSTSGDSYEQYF
V: TRBV27; J: TRBJ1-1; size: NA; CDR3: CASCRDRINTEAFF
V: TRBV13; J: TRBJ2-7; size: NA; CDR3: CASSLVSSSYEQYF
V: TRBV9; J: TRBJ2-3; size: NA; CDR3: CASSVAAHSRDTQYF
V: TRBV7-7; J: TRBJ1-1; size: NA; CDR3: CASSLATDTEAFF
V: TRBV4-2; J: TRBJ1-2; size: NA; CDR3: CASSQGSGDGYTF
V: TRBV7-9; J: TRBJ2-2; size: NA; CDR3: CASSLGGTGELFF
V: TRBV9; J: TRBJ2-5; size: NA; CDR3: CASSVGSRGPQETQYF
V: TRBV2; J: TRBJ2-1; size: NA; CDR3: CATSGVLSYNEQFF
V: TRBV15; J: TRBJ2-7; size: NA; CDR3: CATSRSDRGRGEQYF
V: TRBV18; J: TRBJ2-3; size: NA; CDR3: CASSPGALAGGQDTQYF
V: TRBV5-4; J: TRBJ1-6; size: NA; CDR3: CASSLGGGGNSPPHF
V: TRBV5-1; J: TRBJ2-3; size: once; CDR3: CASSLVVSTDTQYF
V: TRBV9; J: TRBJ2-7; size: NA; CDR3: CASSNPRTGGPYEQYF
V: TRBV10-2; J: TRBJ1-3; size: NA; CDR3: CASSLPGSGNTIYF
V: TRBV19; J: TRBJ2-7; size: once; CDR3: CASSINSGTGGMQQYF
V: TRBV9; J: TRBJ1-5; size: NA; CDR3: CASSVGTRDQPQHF